Given below is one T cell receptor (beta chain) in context. The antigen is unknown. These data come from a study of T cell responses to AZD1222 COVID-19 vaccine. Notes on the study in general: Among vaccine-associated CD4 TCRs, coverage spanned spike, with dominance at 160-218 and 743-854. Within unmutated variant regions lay the reported targets of nearly half of spike-specific TCRs.

Trimming removed 3 bases at V and 1 base at J, with 11 bases between. This CDR3 comprises 15 residues. CDR1 LNHDA and CDR2 SQIVND come from the germline V gene (reference sequence). Measured with immunoSEQ multiplex PCR; TCRdb has only the in-frame clones, and not every one. Among approximately 150,000 clones listed, roughly nine tenths were seen once. Analysis merged second doses at about 4 or about 12 weeks. Sequenced here: peripheral blood, sampled 28 days after the second AZD1222 dose. This TCR was recovered from an adult who received the AZD1222 COVID-19 vaccine. The genes are TRBV19 and TRBJ2-3, with D tentatively TRBD2 (5 bases). The CDR3, as DNA: TGTGCCAGTAGTATGGCGGGTCGGGGCACAGATACGCAGTATTTT. It codes for CASSMAGRGTDTQYF.